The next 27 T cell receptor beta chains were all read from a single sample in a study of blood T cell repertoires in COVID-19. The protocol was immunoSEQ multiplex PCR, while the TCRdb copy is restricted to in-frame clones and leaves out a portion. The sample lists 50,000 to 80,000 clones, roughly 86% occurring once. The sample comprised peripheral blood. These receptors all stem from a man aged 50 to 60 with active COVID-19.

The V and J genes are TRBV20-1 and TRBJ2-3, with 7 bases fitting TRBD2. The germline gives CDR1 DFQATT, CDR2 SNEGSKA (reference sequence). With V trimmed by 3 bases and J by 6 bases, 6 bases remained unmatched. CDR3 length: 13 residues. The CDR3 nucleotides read TGCAGTGCTAGTGGCGGGAGAGGCGATACGCAGTATTTT. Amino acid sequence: CSASGGRGDTQYF.

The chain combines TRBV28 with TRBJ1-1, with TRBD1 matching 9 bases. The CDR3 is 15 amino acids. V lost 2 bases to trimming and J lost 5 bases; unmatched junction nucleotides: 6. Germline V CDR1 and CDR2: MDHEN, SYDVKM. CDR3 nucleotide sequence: TGTGCCAGCAGTTTAGTTACAGGGGGCAGAACTGAAGCTTTCTTT. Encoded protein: CASSLVTGGRTEAFF.

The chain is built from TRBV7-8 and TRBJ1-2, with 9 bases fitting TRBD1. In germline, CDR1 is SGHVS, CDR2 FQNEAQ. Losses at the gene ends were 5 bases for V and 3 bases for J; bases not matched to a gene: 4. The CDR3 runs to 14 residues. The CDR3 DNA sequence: TGTGCCAGCAGCGTTGGGGACAGGGACTATGGCTACACCTTC. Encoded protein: CASSVGDRDYGYTF.

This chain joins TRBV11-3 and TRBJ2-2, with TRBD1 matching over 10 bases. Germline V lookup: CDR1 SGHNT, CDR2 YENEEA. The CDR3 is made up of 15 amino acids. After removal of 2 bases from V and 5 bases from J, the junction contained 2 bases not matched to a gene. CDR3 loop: CASSLWDRGTGELFF. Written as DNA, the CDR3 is TGTGCCAGCAGCTTATGGGACAGGGGAACCGGGGAGCTGTTTTTT.

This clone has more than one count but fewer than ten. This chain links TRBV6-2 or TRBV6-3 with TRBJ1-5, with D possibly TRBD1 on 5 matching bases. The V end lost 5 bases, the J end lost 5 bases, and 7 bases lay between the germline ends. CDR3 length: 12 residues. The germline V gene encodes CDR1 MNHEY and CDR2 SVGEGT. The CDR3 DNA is TGTGCCAGCAGTAGGGGATATCAGCCCCAGCATTTT. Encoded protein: CASSRGYQPQHF.

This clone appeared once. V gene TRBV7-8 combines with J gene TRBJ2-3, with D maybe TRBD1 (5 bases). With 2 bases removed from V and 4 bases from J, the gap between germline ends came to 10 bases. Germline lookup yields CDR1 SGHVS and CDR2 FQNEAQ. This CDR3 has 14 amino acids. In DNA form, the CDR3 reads TGTGCCAGCAGCTTACAAGGGGCGTCAGATACGCAGTATTTT. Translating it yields CASSLQGASDTQYF.

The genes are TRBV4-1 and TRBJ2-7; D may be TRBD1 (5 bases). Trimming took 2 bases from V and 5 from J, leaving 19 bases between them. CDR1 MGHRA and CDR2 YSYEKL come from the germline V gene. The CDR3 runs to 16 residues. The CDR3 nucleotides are TGCGCCAGCAGCCAAACCAAACCAGGGTGCCCCCACGAGCAGTACGTC. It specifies CASSQTKPGCPHEQYV.

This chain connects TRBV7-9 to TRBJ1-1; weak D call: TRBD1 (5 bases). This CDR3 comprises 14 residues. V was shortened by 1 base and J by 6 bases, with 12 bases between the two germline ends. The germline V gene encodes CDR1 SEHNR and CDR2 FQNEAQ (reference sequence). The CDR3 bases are TGTGCCAGCAGCTTAGGGGCAGGGCGCGCTGAAGCTTTCTTT. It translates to CASSLGAGRAEAFF.

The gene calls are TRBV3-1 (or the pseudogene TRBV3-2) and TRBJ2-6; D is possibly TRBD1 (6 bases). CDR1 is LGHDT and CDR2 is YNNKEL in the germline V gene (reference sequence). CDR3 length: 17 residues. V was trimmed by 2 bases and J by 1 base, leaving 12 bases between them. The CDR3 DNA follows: TGTGCCAGCAGCCAAAGCCCTACAGGGTCTGGGGCCAACGTCCTGACTTTC. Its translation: CASSQSPTGSGANVLTF.

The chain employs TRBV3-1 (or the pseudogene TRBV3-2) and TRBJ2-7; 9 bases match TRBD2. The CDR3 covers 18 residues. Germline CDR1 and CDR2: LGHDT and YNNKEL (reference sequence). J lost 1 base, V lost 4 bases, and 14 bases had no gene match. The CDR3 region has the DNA TGTGCCAGCAGCCCCGCCCCCTTCGCGGGACTAGCATCCTACGAGCAGTACTTC. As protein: CASSPAPFAGLASYEQYF.

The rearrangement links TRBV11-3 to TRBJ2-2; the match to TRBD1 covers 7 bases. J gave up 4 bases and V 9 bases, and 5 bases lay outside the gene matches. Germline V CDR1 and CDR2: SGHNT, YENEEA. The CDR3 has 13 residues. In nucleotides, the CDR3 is TGTGCCAGTACCTACAGGGGCACCGGGGAGCTGTTTTTT. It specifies CASTYRGTGELFF.

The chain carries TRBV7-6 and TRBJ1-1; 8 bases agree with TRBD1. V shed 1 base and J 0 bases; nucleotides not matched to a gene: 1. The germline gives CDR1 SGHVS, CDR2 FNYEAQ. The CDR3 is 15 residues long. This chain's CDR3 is CASSLGQGLNTEAFF. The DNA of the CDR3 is TGTGCCAGCAGCTTAGGACAGGGGCTGAACACTGAAGCTTTCTTT. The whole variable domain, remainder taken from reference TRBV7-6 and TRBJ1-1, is GAGVSQSPRYKVTKRGQDVALRCDPISGHVSLYWYRQALGQGPEFLTYFNYEAQQDKSGLPNDRFSAERPEGSISTLTIQRTEQRDSAMYRCASSLGQGLNTEAFFGQGTRLTVV.

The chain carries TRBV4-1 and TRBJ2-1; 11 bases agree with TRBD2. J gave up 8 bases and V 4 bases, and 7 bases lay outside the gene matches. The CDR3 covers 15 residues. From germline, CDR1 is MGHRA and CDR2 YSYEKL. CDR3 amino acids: CASSPLAGGPYEQFF. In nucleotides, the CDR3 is TGCGCCAGCAGCCCATTAGCGGGAGGGCCCTATGAGCAGTTCTTC.

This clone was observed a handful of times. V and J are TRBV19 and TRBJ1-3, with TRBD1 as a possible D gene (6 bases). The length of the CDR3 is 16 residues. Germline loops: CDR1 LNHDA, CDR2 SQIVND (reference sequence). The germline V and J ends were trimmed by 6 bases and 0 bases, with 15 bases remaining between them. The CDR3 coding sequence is TGTGCCAGTAGGGAAGGACAGTCTGTCTCTGGAAACACCATATATTTT. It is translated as CASREGQSVSGNTIYF.

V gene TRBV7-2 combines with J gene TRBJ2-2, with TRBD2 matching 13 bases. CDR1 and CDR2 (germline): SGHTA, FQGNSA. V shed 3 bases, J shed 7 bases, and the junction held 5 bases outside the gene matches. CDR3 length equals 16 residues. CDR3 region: CASSFRTSGRSGELFF. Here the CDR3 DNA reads TGTGCCAGCAGCTTCCGGACTAGCGGGAGAAGCGGGGAGCTGTTTTTT.

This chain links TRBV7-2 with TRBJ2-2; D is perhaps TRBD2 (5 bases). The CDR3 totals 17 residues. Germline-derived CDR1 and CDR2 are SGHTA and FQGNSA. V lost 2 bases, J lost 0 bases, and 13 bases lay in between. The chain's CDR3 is CASSLWGSAPNTGELFF. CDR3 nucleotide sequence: TGTGCCAGCAGCTTATGGGGTAGCGCTCCGAACACCGGGGAGCTGTTTTTT.

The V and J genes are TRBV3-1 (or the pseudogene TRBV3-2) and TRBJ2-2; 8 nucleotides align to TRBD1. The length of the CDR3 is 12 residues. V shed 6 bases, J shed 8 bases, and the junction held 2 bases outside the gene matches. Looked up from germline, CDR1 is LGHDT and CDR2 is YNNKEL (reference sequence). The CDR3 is CASRRTGGELFF. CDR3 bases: TGTGCCAGCAGGCGGACAGGGGGGGAGCTGTTTTTT.

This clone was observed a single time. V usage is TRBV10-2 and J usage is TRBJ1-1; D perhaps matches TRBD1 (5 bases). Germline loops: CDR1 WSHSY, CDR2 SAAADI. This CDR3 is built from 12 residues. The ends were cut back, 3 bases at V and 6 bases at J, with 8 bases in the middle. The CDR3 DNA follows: TGCGCCAGCAGTGACCTCAGGGCTGAAGCTTTCTTT. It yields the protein CASSDLRAEAFF.

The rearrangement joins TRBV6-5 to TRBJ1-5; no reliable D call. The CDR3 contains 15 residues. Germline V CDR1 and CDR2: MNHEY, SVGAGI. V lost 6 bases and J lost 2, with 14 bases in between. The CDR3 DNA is TGTGCCAGCAGAACCCATGGGCGAGGCAATCAGCCCCAGCATTTT. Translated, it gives CASRTHGRGNQPQHF.

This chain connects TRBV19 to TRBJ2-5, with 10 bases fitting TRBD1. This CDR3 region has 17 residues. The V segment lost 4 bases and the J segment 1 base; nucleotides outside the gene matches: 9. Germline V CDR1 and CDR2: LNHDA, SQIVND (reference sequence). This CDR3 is CASSTRQGANIQETQYF. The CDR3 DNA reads TGTGCCAGTAGTACCCGACAGGGGGCGAATATCCAAGAGACCCAGTACTTC.

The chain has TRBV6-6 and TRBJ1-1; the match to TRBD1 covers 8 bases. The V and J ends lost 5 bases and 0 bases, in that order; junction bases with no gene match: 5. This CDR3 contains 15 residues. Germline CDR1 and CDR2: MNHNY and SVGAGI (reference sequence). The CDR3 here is CASSSRQGMNTEAFF. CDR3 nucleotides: TGTGCCAGCAGTAGCCGACAGGGGATGAACACTGAAGCTTTCTTT.

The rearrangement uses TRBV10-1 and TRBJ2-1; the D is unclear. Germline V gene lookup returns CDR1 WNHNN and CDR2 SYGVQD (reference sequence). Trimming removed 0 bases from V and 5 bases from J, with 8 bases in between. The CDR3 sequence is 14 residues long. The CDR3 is CASSESSVDNEQFF. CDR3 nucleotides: TGCGCCAGCAGTGAGTCCTCTGTAGACAATGAGCAGTTCTTC.

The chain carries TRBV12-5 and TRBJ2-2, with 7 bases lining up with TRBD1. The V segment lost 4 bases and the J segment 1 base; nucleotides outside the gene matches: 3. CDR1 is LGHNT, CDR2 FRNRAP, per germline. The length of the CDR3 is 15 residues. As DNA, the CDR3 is TGTGCTAGTGGTTCACGACAGGGGAACACCGGGGAGCTGTTTTTT. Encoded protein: CASGSRQGNTGELFF.

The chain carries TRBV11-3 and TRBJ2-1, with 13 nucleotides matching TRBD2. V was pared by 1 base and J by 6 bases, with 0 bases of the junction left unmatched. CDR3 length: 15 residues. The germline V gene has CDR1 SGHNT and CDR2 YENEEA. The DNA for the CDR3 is TGTGCCAGCAGCTTAGGGACTAGCGGGGGCAATGAGCAGTTCTTC. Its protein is CASSLGTSGGNEQFF.

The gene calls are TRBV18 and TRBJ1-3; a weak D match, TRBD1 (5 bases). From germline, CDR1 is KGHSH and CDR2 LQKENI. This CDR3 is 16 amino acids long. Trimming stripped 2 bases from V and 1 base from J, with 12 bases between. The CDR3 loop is CASSPDSGQSGNTIYF. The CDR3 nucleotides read TGTGCCAGCTCACCAGACTCTGGACAATCTGGAAACACCATATATTTT.

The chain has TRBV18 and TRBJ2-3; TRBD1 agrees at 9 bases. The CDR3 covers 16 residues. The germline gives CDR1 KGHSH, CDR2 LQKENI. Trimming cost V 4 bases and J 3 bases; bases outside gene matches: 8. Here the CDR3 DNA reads TGTGCCAGCTCACTCCGACAGGGGGAAGGGACAGATACGCAGTATTTT. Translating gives CASSLRQGEGTDTQYF.

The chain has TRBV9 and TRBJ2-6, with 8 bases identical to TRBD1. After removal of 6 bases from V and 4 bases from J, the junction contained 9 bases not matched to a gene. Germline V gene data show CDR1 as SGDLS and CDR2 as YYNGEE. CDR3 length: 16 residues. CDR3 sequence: CASTPQGAGGANVLTF. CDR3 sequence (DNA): TGTGCCAGCACCCCCCAGGGGGCGGGGGGGGCCAACGTCCTGACTTTC.